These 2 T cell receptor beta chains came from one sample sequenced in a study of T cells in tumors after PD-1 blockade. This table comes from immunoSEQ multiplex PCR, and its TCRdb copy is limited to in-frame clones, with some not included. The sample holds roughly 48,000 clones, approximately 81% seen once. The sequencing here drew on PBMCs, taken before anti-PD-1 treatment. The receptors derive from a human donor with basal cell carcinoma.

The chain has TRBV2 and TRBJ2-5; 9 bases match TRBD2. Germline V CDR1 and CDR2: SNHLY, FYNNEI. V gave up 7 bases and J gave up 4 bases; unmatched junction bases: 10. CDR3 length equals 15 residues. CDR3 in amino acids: CASTPRAGGLETQYF. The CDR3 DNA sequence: TGTGCCAGCACCCCTCGGGCGGGGGGGTTAGAGACCCAGTACTTC.

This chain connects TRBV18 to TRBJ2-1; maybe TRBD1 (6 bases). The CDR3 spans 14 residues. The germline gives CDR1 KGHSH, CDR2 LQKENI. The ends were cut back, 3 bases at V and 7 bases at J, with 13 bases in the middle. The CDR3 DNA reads TGTGCCAGCTCACCCCTCCTAGGGGGAAATGAGCAGTTCTTC. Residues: CASSPLLGGNEQFF.